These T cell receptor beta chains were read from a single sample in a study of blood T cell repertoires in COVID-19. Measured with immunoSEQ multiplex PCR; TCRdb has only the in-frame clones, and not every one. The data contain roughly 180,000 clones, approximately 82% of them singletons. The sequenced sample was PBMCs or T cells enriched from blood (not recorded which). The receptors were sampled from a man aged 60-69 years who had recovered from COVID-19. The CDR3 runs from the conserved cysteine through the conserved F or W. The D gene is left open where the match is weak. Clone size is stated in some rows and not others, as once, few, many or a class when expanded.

TGTGCCAGCATCCCTAGTGGGGGACTCACCTACGAGCAGTACTTC | CASIPSGGLTYEQYF | - | TRBJ2-7 | - | TRBV28
TGCGCCAGCAGCTTGGACAGCCTCCCCACTGAAGCTTTCTTT | CASSLDSLPTEAFF | - | TRBJ1-1 | few | TRBV5-1
TGTGCCAGTATGAGGGGTTGGGGGGAGGGCCGGGTTGAGCAGTTCTTC | CASMRGWGEGRVEQFF | TRBD2 | TRBJ2-1 | - | TRBV19
TGTGCCAGCAGTGAAGGGACTAGCGGATTCTACGAGCAGTACTTC | CASSEGTSGFYEQYF | TRBD2 | TRBJ2-7 | - | TRBV6-1
TGTGCCAGCAGTGGGGTTCGGGAGGGGGCTACTCAAGAGACCCAGTACTTC | CASSGVREGATQETQYF | - | TRBJ2-5 | - | TRBV6-1
TGTGCCAGCAGTTGGACTAGCGGACGGAGAGAGACCCAGTACTTC | CASSWTSGRRETQYF | TRBD2 | TRBJ2-5 | few | TRBV28
TGTGCCAGCAGCTTGGAACGCCTGATGCGCGGAAACACCATATATTTT | CASSLERLMRGNTIYF | - | TRBJ1-3 | - | TRBV5-6
TGTGCCAGCAGTGAGGACAGGCAAATGGATTCACCCCTCCACTTT | CASSEDRQMDSPLHF | TRBD1 | TRBJ1-6 | few | TRBV6-1
TGTGCCAGCGCCAGTGGGGCCGGGTACGCAGATACGCAGTATTTT | CASASGAGYADTQYF | - | TRBJ2-3 | - | TRBV2
TGTGCCAGCAGCTTAGCAGTACAGTTCCGCACTGAAGCTTTCTTT | CASSLAVQFRTEAFF | - | TRBJ1-1 | - | TRBV7-2
TGTGCCAGCAGCCCCCAGCGGGAGGGGTACGAGCAGTACTTC | CASSPQREGYEQYF | TRBD2 | TRBJ2-7 | - | TRBV9
TGTGCCTGGAGACCTGGACAGGGCCATCGGGGAGCTTTCTTT | CAWRPGQGHRGAFF | TRBD1 | TRBJ1-1 | - | TRBV30
TGTGCCAGCAGTTTAGTTAGCGGGAGGGCCTACAATGAGCAGTTCTTC | CASSLVSGRAYNEQFF | TRBD2 | TRBJ2-1 | - | TRBV27
TGCGCCAGCAGCCAGGGACAGGCTCGGGGCGCAGATACGCAGTATTTT | CASSQGQARGADTQYF | TRBD1 | TRBJ2-3 | once | TRBV5-1
TGTGCCAGCAGTCCCCCTGGACAGGTCTACGGAAACACCATATATTTT | CASSPPGQVYGNTIYF | TRBD1 | TRBJ1-3 | - | TRBV28
TGTGCCAGCAGCGTTGGGCAGGGAGGCGAGACCCAGTACTTC | CASSVGQGGETQYF | - | TRBJ2-5 | - | TRBV9
TGTGCCAGCAGTTACTCGTTTACCGGGAATCGTGGCTACACCTTC | CASSYSFTGNRGYTF | - | TRBJ1-2 | - | TRBV6-5
TGTGCCACCGGCCGGGGGTCCGGAAACACCATATATTTT | CATGRGSGNTIYF | - | TRBJ1-3 | - | TRBV12-3/TRBV12-4
TGTGCCAGCTCACCCGATTCGAGCTCCTACAATGAGCAGTTCTTC | CASSPDSSSYNEQFF | - | TRBJ2-1 | - | TRBV18
TGTGCCAGCAGCGTAGGACTTCGGACTAGCGGGAGATACAATGAGCAGTTCTTC | CASSVGLRTSGRYNEQFF | TRBD2 | TRBJ2-1 | - | TRBV9
TGTGCCAGCAGAGGACCGAGCGCGGGGTTGAACACTGAAGCTTTCTTT | CASRGPSAGLNTEAFF | - | TRBJ1-1 | - | TRBV28